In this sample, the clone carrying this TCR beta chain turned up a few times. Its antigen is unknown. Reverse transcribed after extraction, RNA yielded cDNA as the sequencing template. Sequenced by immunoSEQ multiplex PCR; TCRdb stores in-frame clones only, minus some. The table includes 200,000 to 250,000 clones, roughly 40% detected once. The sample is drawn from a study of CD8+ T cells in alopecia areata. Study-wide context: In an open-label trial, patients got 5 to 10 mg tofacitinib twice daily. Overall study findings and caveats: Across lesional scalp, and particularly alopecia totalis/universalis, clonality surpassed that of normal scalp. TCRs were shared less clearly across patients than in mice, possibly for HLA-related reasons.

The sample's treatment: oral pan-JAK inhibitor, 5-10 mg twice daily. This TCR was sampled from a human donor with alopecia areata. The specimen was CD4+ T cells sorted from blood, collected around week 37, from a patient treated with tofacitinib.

In DNA form, the CDR3 reads TGTGCCATCGCCGTTGGGACTAGCACAGATACGCAGTATTTT. Its translation is CAIAVGTSTDTQYF. This chain joins TRBV10-3 and TRBJ2-3, with TRBD2 as a possible D gene (6 bases). V was clipped by 8 bases and J by 0 bases, with 12 bases between them. This CDR3 has 14 amino acids. Germline V gene data show CDR1 as ENHRY and CDR2 as SYGVKD.